This T cell receptor (beta chain) was profiled in a study of T cell responses to AZD1222 COVID-19 vaccine (dated by TCRdb to the early 2020s). At the level of the whole study: TCR sequencing was performed for over 230 trial participants, of whom about 200 were given two doses of AZD1222 and roughly 25 were given two doses of MenACWY control vaccine. Trial participants were enrolled into age subgroups of 18-55, 56-69 and 70-plus years, which contained around 150, 28 and 57 TCR-sequenced participants, respectively. What the work shows at the level of the full study, not this receptor alone: In the small 56-69-year group, the increase in depth fell short of significance, most likely because of low power. After two AZD1222 doses, spike-specific TCR breadth and depth were significantly higher than at day 0 and than in MenACWY recipients. Because no samples from the day 14 peak response were available, repertoires could be characterized only after the peak T cell response. Most participants were white British and females outnumbered males, and the authors suggested that clonal diversity may have been underestimated. Epitopes outside the regions mutated in the B.1.351 and B.1.1.7 variants were reportedly recognized by nearly half of the unique spike-specific TCRs. CD4 TCRs associated with the vaccine covered the entire spike protein, and the dominant responses were in regions 160-218 and 743-854. Conclusions about previously exposed vaccinees are limited because only 6 or 7 AZD1222 recipients were SARS-CoV-2 seropositive at baseline.

The CDR3 regions of human TCRbeta chains were analyzed by immunosequencing. The paper's data handling went like this. Repertoire TCRs were checked for matches against a reference library of SARS-CoV-2-specific TCRs that had been generated using the MIRA antigen-specificity platform. Breadth was defined as the fraction of unique TCRs that were SARS-CoV-2-associated, and depth was defined as the fraction of total T cells that were SARS-CoV-2-associated. Using the MIRA data, each spike-specific TCR was assigned both to the spike region to which the TCR was reactive and to a CD4 or CD8 class. Log10-transformed breadth and depth values were compared by one-way ANOVA with Sidak's multiple comparisons tests. As stored in TCRdb, this immuneACCESS dataset retains in-frame rearrangements with V and J assigned. A fraction of the clones does not appear; measured against another copy, unresolved V genes explain less than half of the discrepancy, and the remainder lacks a known reason. D and trimming were read from the DNA, whereas the V and J calls and clone size are those reported in that table. The sample yields some 140,000 clones; about 93% were counted once. Jointly, the top ten make up roughly 7.1% of the sample.

What this sample's time point label stands for: about 28 days (+/-7) after the second vaccine dose. AZD1222 recipients with second doses at about 4 weeks or about 12 weeks were pooled, because spike-specific TCR depth and breadth did not differ between schedules. Samples from vaccinated people were obtained from the UK trials COV001 and COV002, which included a single-blind randomized controlled phase 2/3 trial of AZD1222 (ChAdOx1 nCoV-19) in healthy adults. For TCRbeta chain sequencing, PBMC samples were collected from trial participants at day 0 and at day 28 after the second dose. Taken from the germline V gene, the CDR1 and CDR2 loops are SGHNT and YENEEA. The V end gives up 5 bases and the J end 3 bases, leaving 11 bases in the junction not matched to a gene. Its CDR3 holds 16 amino acids, cysteine through phenylalanine. Of all the DNA, just the CDR3 is kept, 48 bases in frame from base 1. As for this clone: The specificity of this receptor is unknown. No much larger clone exists at a distance of one base, and base qualities are not known.

Here the sequenced sample was peripheral blood, taken 28 days after the second AZD1222 dose. This TCR was recovered from an adult who received the AZD1222 COVID-19 vaccine. Rearrangement joined TRBV11-3 to TRBJ2-3, with 7 bases aligning to TRBD2. The CDR3: CASSPAGVATTDTQYF. The DNA reads as follows: TGTGCCAGCAGCCCCGCGGGAGTTGCGACTACAGATACGCAGTATTTT. The reference TRBV11-3 and TRBJ2-3 proteins fill in what lies around the CDR3, so the full variable domain reads EAGVVQSPRYKIIEKKQPVAFWCNPISGHNTLYWYLQNLGQGPELLIRYENEEAVDDSQLPKDRFSAERLKGVDSTLKIQPAELGDSAVYLCASSPAGVATTDTQYFGPGTRLTVL.